One sample yielded the 17 T cell receptor beta chains listed below, sequenced in a study of blood T cell repertoires in COVID-19. Libraries were prepared by immunoSEQ multiplex PCR; TCRdb keeps only in-frame clonotypes and omits some of them. The table lists roughly 200,000 clones, around 86% of them singletons. The sequenced sample was peripheral blood. These receptors all stem from an elderly man with acute or convalescent COVID-19.

The V call is TRBV29-1, the J call TRBJ2-3; D not resolved. V was pared by 4 bases and J by 3 bases, with 5 bases between. Germline values: CDR1 SQVTM, CDR2 ANQGSEA. The CDR3 loop spans 11 amino acids. The CDR3 DNA sequence: TGCAGCGTTGCTAAGACAGATACGCAGTATTTT. Residues: CSVAKTDTQYF.

V usage is TRBV2 and J usage is TRBJ1-4; TRBD1 agrees at 7 bases. This CDR3 has 18 amino acids. V lost 8 bases to trimming and J lost 2 bases; unmatched junction nucleotides: 17. Germline V gene data show CDR1 as SNHLY and CDR2 as FYNNEI. The CDR3 coding sequence is TGTGCCAGCCTGCGCCTGGACAGGCCTCTCTCGACTAATGAAAAACTGTTTTTT. It specifies CASLRLDRPLSTNEKLFF.

The CDR3 bases are TGTGCCACCAGCAGACACGGACAGGGCAGCGAGCAGTACTTC. This sequence encodes CATSRHGQGSEQYF. The chain is built from TRBV15 and TRBJ2-7; 8 bases line up with TRBD1. The germline gives CDR1 LNHNV, CDR2 YYDKDF (reference sequence). The CDR3 has 14 residues. J lost 6 bases, V lost 2 bases, and 6 bases had no gene match.

The rearrangement uses TRBV11-3 and TRBJ2-5, with 9 bases aligning to TRBD1. Germline V lookup: CDR1 SGHNT, CDR2 YENEEA. CDR3 length equals 17 residues. The V and J ends lost 6 bases and 2 bases, in that order; junction bases with no gene match: 13. CDR3: CASRPPTGTGNQETQYF. The CDR3 DNA reads TGTGCCAGCAGACCGCCAACCGGGACAGGGAATCAAGAGACCCAGTACTTC.

The rearrangement joins TRBV19 to TRBJ2-2, with D maybe TRBD1 (5 bases). Germline lookup yields CDR1 LNHDA and CDR2 SQIVND (reference sequence). Trimming took off 5 bases at V and 6 bases at J, with 10 bases between the two ends. The CDR3 contains 13 residues. CDR3 nucleotides: TGTGCCAGTAGTCCGACAGTCCCCGGGGAGCTGTTTTTT. It is translated as CASSPTVPGELFF.

The chain combines TRBV7-9 with TRBJ2-1; 8 bases line up with TRBD2. The CDR3 has 16 residues. J lost 3 bases, V lost 5 bases, and 9 bases had no gene match. Per the germline V gene, CDR1 is SEHNR and CDR2 is FQNEAQ (reference sequence). As DNA, the CDR3 is TGTGCCAGCAGCCATAGTCCTAGCGGGTACTACAATGAGCAGTTCTTC. It encodes CASSHSPSGYYNEQFF.

The chain combines TRBV6-4 with TRBJ2-2, with D possibly being TRBD1 (6 bases). Trimming cost V 9 bases and J 5 bases, with 13 bases left between them. Germline V lookup: CDR1 MRHNA, CDR2 SNTAGT. This CDR3 comprises 13 residues. CDR3 sequence: CARLNTGTGELFF. For the CDR3, the DNA is TGTGCCAGGTTAAACACAGGGACCGGGGAGCTGTTTTTT.

The rearrangement links TRBV2 to TRBJ2-7, with 8 bases matching TRBD2. V dropped 4 bases and J dropped 0; count of bases not matched to a gene: 5. Germline lookup yields CDR1 SNHLY and CDR2 FYNNEI. The CDR3 is 15 amino acids. This CDR3 is CASSAGLAVSYEQYF. The DNA for the CDR3 is TGTGCCAGCAGTGCCGGACTAGCCGTCTCCTACGAGCAGTACTTC.

V and J are TRBV7-9 and TRBJ1-2; 7 nucleotides agree with TRBD1. The CDR3 is 13 amino acids. J was trimmed by 2 bases and V by 5 bases; bases with no gene match: 2. CDR1 and CDR2 from the germline V gene are SEHNR and FQNEAQ (reference sequence). CDR3 nucleotide sequence: TGTGCCAGCAGCAGGGGACAGAACTATGGCTACACCTTC. Its translation: CASSRGQNYGYTF.

The chain employs TRBV28 and TRBJ2-7; maybe TRBD2 (6 bases). Trimming removed 6 bases at V and 0 bases at J, with 9 bases between. CDR1 and CDR2 (germline): MDHEN, SYDVKM. The CDR3 extends over 13 amino acids. CDR3 sequence: CASRIGSSYEQYF. The CDR3 nucleotides are TGTGCCAGCAGGATCGGGAGCTCCTACGAGCAGTACTTC.

The rearrangement joins TRBV6-5 to TRBJ2-1; D call uncertain. V was shortened by 2 bases and J by 0 bases, with 5 bases between the two germline ends. In germline, CDR1 is MNHEY, CDR2 SVGAGI. This CDR3 region has 14 residues. CDR3 in DNA: TGTGCCAGCAGTTACCTCCCCTCCTACAATGAGCAGTTCTTC. It specifies CASSYLPSYNEQFF.

The chain combines TRBV6-5 with TRBJ2-5, with D perhaps TRBD1 (5 bases). V lost 6 bases and J lost 2, with 13 bases in between. Looked up from germline, CDR1 is MNHEY and CDR2 is SVGAGI. The CDR3 runs 14 residues. In DNA, the CDR3 is TGTGCCAGCAGCCCCTTTGGGGCACAAGAGACCCAGTACTTC. Residues: CASSPFGAQETQYF.

This chain links TRBV10-3 with TRBJ2-2; 7 bases agree with TRBD1. V lost 6 bases, J lost 4 bases, and 5 bases stayed unmatched. The germline V gene has CDR1 ENHRY and CDR2 SYGVKD. The CDR3 consists of 14 residues. CDR3 residues: CAISRDSLTGELFF. CDR3 DNA: TGTGCCATCAGCCGGGACAGCCTCACCGGGGAGCTGTTTTTT.

The chain couples TRBV6-5 to TRBJ1-1; D is perhaps TRBD1 (6 bases). With 4 bases removed from V and 4 bases from J, the gap between germline ends came to 10 bases. The CDR3 contains 13 residues. Germline loops: CDR1 MNHEY, CDR2 SVGAGI. The CDR3 DNA reads as TGTGCCAGCAGTTCCCGGACAGTCACTGAAGCTTTCTTT. Protein product: CASSSRTVTEAFF.

This chain joins TRBV28 and TRBJ1-6; 7 bases fit TRBD1. V lost 2 bases to trimming and J lost 7 bases; unmatched junction nucleotides: 2. The CDR3 has 14 amino acids. Germline V gives CDR1 MDHEN, CDR2 SYDVKM. The CDR3 protein is CASSLLDRNSPLHF. In DNA form, the CDR3 reads TGTGCCAGCAGTTTACTGGACAGGAATTCACCCCTCCACTTT.

V and J are TRBV6-2 or TRBV6-3 and TRBJ2-6; D might be TRBD1 (5 bases). This CDR3 region has 15 residues. The germline V and J ends were trimmed by 4 bases and 1 base, with 8 bases remaining between them. Germline-derived CDR1 and CDR2 are MNHEY and SVGEGT. The CDR3 reads CASSFRASGANVLTF. The CDR3 DNA follows: TGTGCCAGCAGTTTCAGGGCGTCTGGGGCCAACGTCCTGACTTTC.

The chain employs TRBV6-4 and TRBJ2-1; 8 bases map to TRBD2. The ends lost 0 bases at V and 4 bases at J; junction bases unmatched: 5. The germline gives CDR1 MRHNA, CDR2 SNTAGT. The CDR3 is 16 residues long. The CDR3, as DNA: TGTGCCAGCAGTGACTCTGGTAGCGGGATTTACAATGAGCAGTTCTTC. Protein product: CASSDSGSGIYNEQFF.